This T cell receptor beta chain stems from a study of cytomegalovirus exposure and HLA in healthy donors. Study summary: As released early, the data held about 85 million unique TCRs from HLA-typed donors. Study outcomes and limitations: The sole available immune exposure information was CMV serostatus. In an earlier analysis, in some 540 donors, most V segments appeared productive either ~90% or ~30% of the time.

Germline V CDR1 and CDR2: SGHNT, YYREEE (reference sequence). The CDR3 spans 14 residues. J lost 5 bases, V lost 3 bases, and 5 bases had no gene match. Researchers ran the PCR with 60 Vbeta and 13 Jbeta primers. The protocol was immunoSEQ multiplex PCR, while the TCRdb copy is restricted to in-frame clones and leaves out a portion. The sample shows roughly 240,000 clones, about four fifths of them seen only once. Note on this clone: The antigen remains undetermined.

Participants comprised healthy donors of bone marrow. The chain is built from TRBV5-4 and TRBJ2-5; TRBD1 aligns across 9 bases. The sequence was obtained from a woman in her thirties or forties in good health and CMV-seropositive. Sequencing was performed on PBMCs. The CDR3, as DNA: TGTGCCAGCAGCTCAAAACAGGGGGCTGAGACCCAGTACTTC. Its protein product is CASSSKQGAETQYF.